A selection of T cell receptor beta chains follows, all from one sample in a study of shared clonotypes between healthy human individuals. Generated by immunoSEQ multiplex PCR, the TCRdb table keeps only in-frame clones and is missing some. Counted here are about 2 million clones, roughly 94% occurring once; the ten biggest clones make up 0.9% to 1.5%. The sequencing sample was made of naive CD8+ T cells sorted from blood. These TCRs come from a young man in good health. CDR3s include the opening cysteine and the closing phenylalanine or tryptophan. D genes are given only for firm matches. Expanded clones get a size class; other rows say once, few or many, or leave the size out.

j_gene: TRBJ1-2
abundance: .
d_gene: .
v_gene: TRBV7-9
CDR3aa: CASSLALTGNYGYTF
CDR3nt: TGTGCCAGCAGCTTAGCACTAACAGGGAACTATGGCTACACCTTC

j_gene: TRBJ1-1
abundance: .
d_gene: .
v_gene: TRBV5-8
CDR3aa: CASSTTGLGTEAFF
CDR3nt: TGTGCCAGCAGTACGACAGGCCTGGGGACTGAAGCTTTCTTT

j_gene: TRBJ1-5
abundance: .
d_gene: .
v_gene: TRBV27
CDR3aa: CASSPHGGRSNQPQHF
CDR3nt: TGTGCCAGCAGTCCCCATGGGGGCCGGAGCAATCAGCCCCAGCATTTT

j_gene: TRBJ2-1
abundance: .
d_gene: TRBD2
v_gene: TRBV29-1
CDR3aa: CSVEERGDSYNEQFF
CDR3nt: TGCAGCGTTGAGGAGCGGGGGGACTCCTACAATGAGCAGTTCTTC

j_gene: TRBJ2-3
abundance: .
d_gene: TRBD2
v_gene: TRBV7-9
CDR3aa: CASSLSGLAGKADTQYF
CDR3nt: TGTGCCAGCAGCTTATCGGGACTAGCGGGAAAGGCAGATACGCAGTATTTT

j_gene: TRBJ2-3
abundance: once
d_gene: .
v_gene: TRBV7-9
CDR3aa: CASSLVVVTDTQYF
CDR3nt: TGTGCCAGCAGCTTAGTTGTGGTCACAGATACGCAGTATTTT

j_gene: TRBJ2-1
abundance: .
d_gene: .
v_gene: TRBV4-3
CDR3aa: CASSQDSDLSYNEQFF
CDR3nt: TGCGCCAGCAGCCAAGATTCGGATCTCTCCTACAATGAGCAGTTCTTC

j_gene: TRBJ1-1
abundance: few
d_gene: .
v_gene: TRBV4-1
CDR3aa: CASSQRDTMNTEAFF
CDR3nt: TGCGCCAGCAGCCAACGGGACACCATGAACACTGAAGCTTTCTTT

j_gene: TRBJ2-6
abundance: .
d_gene: .
v_gene: TRBV30
CDR3aa: CAWSKRGGDISGANVLTF
CDR3nt: TGTGCCTGGAGTAAAAGGGGAGGGGACATCTCTGGGGCCAACGTCCTGACTTTC

j_gene: TRBJ2-5
abundance: once
d_gene: TRBD1
v_gene: TRBV27
CDR3aa: CASSPDRGQAQTQYF
CDR3nt: TGTGCCAGCAGTCCGGACAGGGGCCAAGCGCAGACCCAGTACTTC

j_gene: TRBJ1-6
abundance: .
d_gene: TRBD1
v_gene: TRBV7-9
CDR3aa: CASSSGTGAYNSPLHF
CDR3nt: TGTGCCAGCAGCAGTGGGACAGGGGCCTATAATTCACCCCTCCACTTT

j_gene: TRBJ2-1
abundance: .
d_gene: TRBD2
v_gene: TRBV9
CDR3aa: CASSVDSGSLGEQFF
CDR3nt: TGTGCCAGCAGCGTAGACAGCGGGAGTCTCGGTGAGCAGTTCTTC

j_gene: TRBJ1-2
abundance: .
d_gene: .
v_gene: TRBV25-1
CDR3aa: CATRGGGYTF
CDR3nt: TGTGCAACAAGGGGAGGAGGCTACACCTTC

j_gene: TRBJ2-5
abundance: .
d_gene: .
v_gene: TRBV4-1
CDR3aa: CASSQDRGGIETQYF
CDR3nt: TGCGCCAGCAGCCAAGATAGGGGGGGTATAGAGACCCAGTACTTC

j_gene: TRBJ1-2
abundance: .
d_gene: .
v_gene: TRBV13
CDR3aa: CASSLTNGYTF
CDR3nt: TGTGCCAGCAGCTTAACTAATGGCTACACCTTC

j_gene: TRBJ2-7
abundance: .
d_gene: .
v_gene: TRBV7-7
CDR3aa: CASSLKQSYEQYF
CDR3nt: TGTGCTAGCAGCCTTAAGCAGTCCTACGAGCAGTACTTC

j_gene: TRBJ1-2
abundance: .
d_gene: TRBD1
v_gene: TRBV27
CDR3aa: CASSPDRVNYGYTF
CDR3nt: TGTGCCAGCAGTCCCGACAGGGTTAACTATGGCTACACCTTC

j_gene: TRBJ2-7
abundance: .
d_gene: .
v_gene: TRBV4-3
CDR3aa: CASSQEWTASYEQYF
CDR3nt: TGCGCCAGCAGCCAAGAGTGGACAGCTTCTTACGAGCAGTACTTC

j_gene: TRBJ1-5
abundance: .
d_gene: TRBD1
v_gene: TRBV10-3
CDR3aa: CAISESDRGNQPQHF
CDR3nt: TGTGCCATCAGTGAGTCGGACAGGGGAAATCAGCCCCAGCATTTT

j_gene: TRBJ1-2
abundance: .
d_gene: .
v_gene: TRBV19
CDR3aa: CASSINGPTNYGYTF
CDR3nt: TGTGCCAGTAGTATTAACGGCCCCACTAACTATGGCTACACCTTC

j_gene: TRBJ1-2
abundance: .
d_gene: .
v_gene: TRBV4-2
CDR3aa: CASSLIQGIEGGYTF
CDR3nt: TGTGCCAGCAGCCTCATACAGGGTATCGAGGGTGGCTACACCTTC

j_gene: TRBJ1-4
abundance: .
d_gene: TRBD1
v_gene: TRBV4-3
CDR3aa: CASSHRTGSEKLFF
CDR3nt: TGCGCCAGCAGCCATAGGACAGGGTCTGAAAAACTGTTTTTT

j_gene: TRBJ2-1
abundance: .
d_gene: TRBD2
v_gene: TRBV4-2
CDR3aa: CASSLEFGTSGSDEQFF
CDR3nt: TGTGCCAGCAGCCTAGAGTTTGGGACTAGCGGGAGCGATGAGCAGTTCTTC

j_gene: TRBJ1-1
abundance: .
d_gene: .
v_gene: TRBV7-9
CDR3aa: CASSLLEGVKNTEAFF
CDR3nt: TGTGCCAGCAGCTTATTAGAAGGGGTTAAGAACACTGAAGCTTTCTTT

j_gene: TRBJ1-1
abundance: .
d_gene: .
v_gene: TRBV28
CDR3aa: CASSFPAEGLTEAFF
CDR3nt: TGTGCCAGCAGTTTCCCGGCAGAGGGACTCACTGAAGCTTTCTTT

j_gene: TRBJ2-7
abundance: .
d_gene: .
v_gene: TRBV6-6
CDR3aa: CASSYRRLDEQYF
CDR3nt: TGTGCCAGCAGTTACCGCAGACTAGACGAGCAGTACTTC

j_gene: TRBJ1-1
abundance: few
d_gene: .
v_gene: TRBV4-1
CDR3aa: CASSQESGRTEAFF
CDR3nt: TGCGCCAGCAGCCAAGAATCGGGGCGCACTGAAGCTTTCTTT

j_gene: TRBJ1-2
abundance: few
d_gene: TRBD1
v_gene: TRBV6-5
CDR3aa: CASSPWTGGYGYTF
CDR3nt: TGTGCCAGCAGCCCATGGACAGGGGGTTATGGCTACACCTTC

j_gene: TRBJ1-4
abundance: .
d_gene: TRBD1
v_gene: TRBV30
CDR3aa: CAWLKDREGEKLFF
CDR3nt: TGTGCCTGGTTGAAGGACAGGGAGGGTGAAAAACTGTTTTTT

j_gene: TRBJ1-4
abundance: .
d_gene: .
v_gene: TRBV10-3
CDR3aa: CAISESGDSEKLFF
CDR3nt: TGTGCCATCAGTGAGTCTGGGGATTCTGAAAAACTGTTTTTT

j_gene: TRBJ2-1
abundance: .
d_gene: .
v_gene: TRBV10-2
CDR3aa: CASSGGGNEQFF
CDR3nt: TGCGCCAGCAGTGGGGGTGGGAATGAGCAGTTCTTC

j_gene: TRBJ1-5
abundance: .
d_gene: .
v_gene: TRBV9
CDR3aa: CASSVEGGSNQPQHF
CDR3nt: TGTGCCAGCAGCGTAGAGGGAGGGAGCAATCAGCCCCAGCATTTT

j_gene: TRBJ1-1
abundance: .
d_gene: .
v_gene: TRBV30
CDR3aa: CAWRLQGNTEAFF
CDR3nt: TGTGCCTGGAGGCTTCAGGGCAACACTGAAGCTTTCTTT

j_gene: TRBJ1-6
abundance: .
d_gene: .
v_gene: TRBV28
CDR3aa: CASRREDGSPLHF
CDR3nt: TGTGCCAGCAGGAGGGAGGACGGTTCACCCCTCCACTTT

j_gene: TRBJ2-7
abundance: once
d_gene: .
v_gene: TRBV11-1
CDR3aa: CASRGEMSYEQYF
CDR3nt: TGTGCCAGCAGGGGGGAGATGTCGTACGAGCAGTACTTC

j_gene: TRBJ2-5
abundance: .
d_gene: TRBD2
v_gene: TRBV12-5
CDR3aa: CASSLAVGGVQETQYF
CDR3nt: TGTGCTAGCTCCCTAGCGGTGGGGGGGGTCCAAGAGACCCAGTACTTC

j_gene: TRBJ1-1
abundance: .
d_gene: .
v_gene: TRBV7-9
CDR3aa: CASSLAGGWDTEAFF
CDR3nt: TGTGCCAGCAGCTTAGCTGGGGGATGGGACACTGAAGCTTTCTTT

j_gene: TRBJ2-7
abundance: once
d_gene: TRBD1
v_gene: TRBV2
CDR3aa: CASSGRQGVVEQYF
CDR3nt: TGTGCCAGCAGTGGGCGGCAGGGGGTGGTTGAGCAGTACTTC